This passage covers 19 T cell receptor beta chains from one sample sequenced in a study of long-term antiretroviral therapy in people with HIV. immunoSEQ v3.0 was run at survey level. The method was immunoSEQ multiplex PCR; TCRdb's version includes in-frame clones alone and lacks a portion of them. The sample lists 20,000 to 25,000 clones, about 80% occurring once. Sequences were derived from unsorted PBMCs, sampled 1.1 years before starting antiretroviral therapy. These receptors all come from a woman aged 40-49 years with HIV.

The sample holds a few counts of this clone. CDR3 in amino acids: CAWMGGISYGYTF. The DNA for the CDR3 is TGTGCCTGGATGGGAGGGATCAGCTATGGCTACACCTTC. The rearrangement uses TRBV30 and TRBJ1-2; D not resolved. Germline-derived CDR1 and CDR2 are GTSNPN and SVGIG (reference sequence). V lost 4 bases to trimming and J lost 4 bases, with 13 bases between them. The CDR3 sequence is 13 residues long.

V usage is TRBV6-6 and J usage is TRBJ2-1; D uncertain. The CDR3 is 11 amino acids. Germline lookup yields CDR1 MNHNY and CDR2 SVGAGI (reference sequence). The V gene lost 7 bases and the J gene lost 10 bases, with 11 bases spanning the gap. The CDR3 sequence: CASTREAEQFF. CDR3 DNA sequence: TGTGCCAGCACGCGAGAGGCCGAGCAGTTCTTC.

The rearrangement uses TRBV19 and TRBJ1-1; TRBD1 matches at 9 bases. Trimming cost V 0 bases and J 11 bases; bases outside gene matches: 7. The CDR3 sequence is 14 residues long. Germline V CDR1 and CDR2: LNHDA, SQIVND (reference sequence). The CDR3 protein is CASSIDTGTGIAFF. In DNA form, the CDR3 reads TGTGCCAGTAGTATAGACACCGGGACAGGGATCGCTTTCTTT.

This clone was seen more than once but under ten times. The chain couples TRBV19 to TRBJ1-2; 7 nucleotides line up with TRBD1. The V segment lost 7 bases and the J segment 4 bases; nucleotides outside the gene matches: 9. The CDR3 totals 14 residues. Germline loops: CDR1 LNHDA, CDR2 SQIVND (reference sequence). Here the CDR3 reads CASNSGTDSYGYTF. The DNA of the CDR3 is TGTGCCAGTAACTCCGGGACAGACTCCTATGGCTACACCTTC.

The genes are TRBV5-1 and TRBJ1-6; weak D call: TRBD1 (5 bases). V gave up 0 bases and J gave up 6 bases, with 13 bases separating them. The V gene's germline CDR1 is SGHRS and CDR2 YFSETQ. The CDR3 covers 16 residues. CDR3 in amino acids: CASSLARRGGNSPLHF. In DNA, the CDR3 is TGCGCCAGCAGCTTGGCAAGGAGGGGCGGTAATTCACCCCTCCACTTT.

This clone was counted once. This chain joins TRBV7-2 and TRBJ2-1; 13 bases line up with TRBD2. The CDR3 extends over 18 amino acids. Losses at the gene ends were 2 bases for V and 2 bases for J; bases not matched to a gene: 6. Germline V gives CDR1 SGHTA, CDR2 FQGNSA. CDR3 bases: TGTGCCAGCAGCTTACTATCGACTAGCGGGGGGCCCTACAATGAGCAGTTCTTC. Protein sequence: CASSLLSTSGGPYNEQFF.

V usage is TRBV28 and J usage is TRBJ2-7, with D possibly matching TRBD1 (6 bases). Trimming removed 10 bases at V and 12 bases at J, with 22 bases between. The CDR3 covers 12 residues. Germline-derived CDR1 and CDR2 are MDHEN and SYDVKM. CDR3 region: CATQTDSAARYF. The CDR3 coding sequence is TGTGCCACCCAGACGGACAGTGCCGCGCGGTACTTC.

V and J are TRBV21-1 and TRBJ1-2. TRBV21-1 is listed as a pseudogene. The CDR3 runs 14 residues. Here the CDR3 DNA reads TGTGCCAGCAGCCAATCAACGGTGCGGGTCGGCTACACCTTC. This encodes CASSQSTVRVGYTF.

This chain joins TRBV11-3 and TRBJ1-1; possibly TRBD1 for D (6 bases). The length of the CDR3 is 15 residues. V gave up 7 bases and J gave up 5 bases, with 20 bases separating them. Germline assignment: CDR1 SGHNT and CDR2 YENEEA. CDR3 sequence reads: CASKGGVGEGTEAFF. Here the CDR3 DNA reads TGTGCCAGCAAAGGGGGTGTAGGGGAGGGGACTGAAGCTTTCTTT.

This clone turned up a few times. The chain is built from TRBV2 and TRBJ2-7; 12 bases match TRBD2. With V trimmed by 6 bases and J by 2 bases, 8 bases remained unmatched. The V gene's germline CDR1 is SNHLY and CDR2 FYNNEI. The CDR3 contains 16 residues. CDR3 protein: CASRPMTSGSPYEQYF. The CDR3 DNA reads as TGTGCCAGCAGGCCCATGACTAGCGGGAGCCCCTACGAGCAGTACTTC. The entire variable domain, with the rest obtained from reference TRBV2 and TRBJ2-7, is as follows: EPEVTQTPSHQVTQMGQEVILRCVPISNHLYFYWYRQILGQKVEFLVSFYNNEISEKSEIFDDQFSVERPDGSNFTLKIRSTKLEDSAMYFCASRPMTSGSPYEQYFGPGTRLTVT.

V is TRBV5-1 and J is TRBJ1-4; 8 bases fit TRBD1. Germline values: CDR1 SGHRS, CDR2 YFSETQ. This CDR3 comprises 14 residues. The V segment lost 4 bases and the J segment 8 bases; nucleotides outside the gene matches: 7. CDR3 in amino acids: CASSPDRAGEKLFF. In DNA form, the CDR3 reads TGCGCCAGCAGCCCGGACAGGGCGGGGGAAAAACTGTTTTTT. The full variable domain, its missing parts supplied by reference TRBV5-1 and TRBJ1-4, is KAGVTQTPRYLIKTRGQQVTLSCSPISGHRSVSWYQQTPGQGLQFLFEYFSETQRNKGNFPGRFSGRQFSNSRSEMNVSTLELGDSALYLCASSPDRAGEKLFFGSGTQLSVL.

CDR3 sequence: CASSGQGKDTGELFF. Here the CDR3 DNA reads TGTGCCAGCAGCGGACAGGGGAAGGACACCGGGGAGCTGTTTTTT. The chain couples TRBV2 to TRBJ2-2; TRBD1 matches 9 bases. CDR1 SNHLY and CDR2 FYNNEI come from the germline V gene. V was pared by 6 bases and J by 3 bases, with 5 bases of the junction left unmatched. This CDR3 comprises 15 residues. The full variable domain, rest sourced from reference TRBV2 and TRBJ2-2, is EPEVTQTPSHQVTQMGQEVILRCVPISNHLYFYWYRQILGQKVEFLVSFYNNEISEKSEIFDDQFSVERPDGSNFTLKIRSTKLEDSAMYFCASSGQGKDTGELFFGEGSRLTVL.

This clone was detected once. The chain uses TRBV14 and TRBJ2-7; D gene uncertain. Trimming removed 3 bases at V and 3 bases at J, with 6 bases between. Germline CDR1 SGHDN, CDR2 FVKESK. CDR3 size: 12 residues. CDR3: CASSQTFYEQYF. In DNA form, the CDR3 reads TGTGCCAGCAGCCAGACCTTCTACGAGCAGTACTTC.

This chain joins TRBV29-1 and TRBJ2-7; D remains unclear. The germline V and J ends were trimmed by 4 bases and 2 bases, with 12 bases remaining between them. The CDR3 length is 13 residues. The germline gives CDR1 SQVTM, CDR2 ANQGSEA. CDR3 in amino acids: CSVGSRLTYEQYF. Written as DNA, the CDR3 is TGCAGCGTTGGAAGTCGCCTAACCTACGAGCAGTACTTC.

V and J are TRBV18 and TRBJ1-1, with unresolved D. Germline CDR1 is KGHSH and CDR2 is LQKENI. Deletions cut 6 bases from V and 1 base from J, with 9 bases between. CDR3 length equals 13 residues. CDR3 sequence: CASSPQRNTEAFF. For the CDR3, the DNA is TGTGCCAGCTCTCCTCAGAGGAACACTGAAGCTTTCTTT.

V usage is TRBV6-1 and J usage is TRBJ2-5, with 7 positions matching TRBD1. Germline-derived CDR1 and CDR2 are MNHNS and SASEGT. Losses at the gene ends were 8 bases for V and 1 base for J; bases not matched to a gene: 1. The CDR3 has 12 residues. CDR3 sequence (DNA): TGTGCCAGCTCAGGGGGCCAAGAGACCCAGTACTTC. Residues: CASSGGQETQYF.

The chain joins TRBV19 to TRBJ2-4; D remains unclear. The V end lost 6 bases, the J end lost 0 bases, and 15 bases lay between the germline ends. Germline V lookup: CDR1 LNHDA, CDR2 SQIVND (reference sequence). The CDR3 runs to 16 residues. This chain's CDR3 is CASRNGDLLAKNIQYF. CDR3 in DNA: TGTGCCAGTAGGAATGGGGATCTACTAGCCAAAAACATTCAGTACTTC.

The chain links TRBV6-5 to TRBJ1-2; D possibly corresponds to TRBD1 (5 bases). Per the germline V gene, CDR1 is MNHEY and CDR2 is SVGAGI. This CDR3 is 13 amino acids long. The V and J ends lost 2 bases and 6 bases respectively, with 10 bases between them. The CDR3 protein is CASSYTGVDGYTF. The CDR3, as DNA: TGTGCCAGCAGTTACACAGGAGTGGATGGCTACACCTTC.

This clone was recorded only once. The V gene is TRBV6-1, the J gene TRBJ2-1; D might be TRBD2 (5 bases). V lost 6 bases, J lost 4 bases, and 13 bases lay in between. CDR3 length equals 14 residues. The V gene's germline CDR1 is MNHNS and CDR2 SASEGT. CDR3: CASRAGVGYNEQFF. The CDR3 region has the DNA TGTGCCAGCAGGGCCGGGGTGGGGTACAATGAGCAGTTCTTC.